The entry below gives a single T cell receptor beta chain sequence along with its context. In the original analysis: For nucleated cells, counts were estimated from reference gene primer amplification. Clones were read by immunoSEQ multiplex PCR, and TCRdb kept only the in-frame ones, dropping some. The V and J calls and clone size come from that table; D and trimming were worked out from the DNA. The sample shows about 230,000 clones, 83% of them seen only once. The data belong to a study of blood T cell repertoires in COVID-19. This CDR3 has 13 amino acids. CDR1 is SGHAT, CDR2 FQNNGV, per germline. V was cut by 0 bases and J by 3 bases, with 5 bases left in between.

Sequenced input: peripheral blood. The sequence was obtained from a woman aged 50 to 60 with acute or convalescent COVID-19. The chain is built from TRBV11-2 and TRBJ1-2; no clear D gene. The CDR3 DNA follows: TGTGCCAGCAGCTTAGAACGGGACTATGGCTACACCTTC. As protein: CASSLERDYGYTF.